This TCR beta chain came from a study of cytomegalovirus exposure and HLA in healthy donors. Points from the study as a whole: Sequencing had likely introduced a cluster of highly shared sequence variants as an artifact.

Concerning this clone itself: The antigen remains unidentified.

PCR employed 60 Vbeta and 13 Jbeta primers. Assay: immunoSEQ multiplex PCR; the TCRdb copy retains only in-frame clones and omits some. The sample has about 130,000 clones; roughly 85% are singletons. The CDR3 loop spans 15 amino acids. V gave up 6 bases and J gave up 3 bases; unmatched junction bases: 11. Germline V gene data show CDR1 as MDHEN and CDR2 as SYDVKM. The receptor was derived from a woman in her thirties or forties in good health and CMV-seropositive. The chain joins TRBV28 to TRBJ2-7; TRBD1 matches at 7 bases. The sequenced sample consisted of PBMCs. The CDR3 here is CASSRYSTGSYEQYF. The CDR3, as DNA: TGTGCCAGCAGCCGTTACTCGACAGGGAGCTACGAGCAGTACTTC.